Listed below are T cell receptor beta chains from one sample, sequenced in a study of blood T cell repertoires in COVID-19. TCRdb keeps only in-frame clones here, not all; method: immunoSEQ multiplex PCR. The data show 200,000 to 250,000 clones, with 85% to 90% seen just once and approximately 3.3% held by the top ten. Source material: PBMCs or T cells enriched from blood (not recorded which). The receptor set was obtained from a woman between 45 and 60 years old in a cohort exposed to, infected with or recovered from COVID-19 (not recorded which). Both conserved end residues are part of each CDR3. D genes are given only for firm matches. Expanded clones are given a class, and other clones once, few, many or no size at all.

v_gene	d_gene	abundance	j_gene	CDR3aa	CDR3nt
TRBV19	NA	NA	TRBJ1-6	CAYADRTYPLHF	TGTGCCTACGCTGACAGAACCTATCCCCTCCACTTT
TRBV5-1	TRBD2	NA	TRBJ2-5	CASSLKLAGGETQYF	TGCGCCAGCAGCTTGAAACTAGCGGGGGGAGAGACCCAGTACTTC
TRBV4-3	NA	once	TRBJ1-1	CASSQDLKINLGAFF	TGCGCCAGCAGCCAAGACTTAAAAATAAATCTAGGAGCTTTCTTT
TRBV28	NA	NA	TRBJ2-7	CASSSYRVRGYEQYF	TGTGCCAGCAGTTCTTACAGGGTCCGGGGCTACGAGCAGTACTTC
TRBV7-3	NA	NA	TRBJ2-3	CASSRTLGGSDTQYF	TGTGCCAGCAGCAGGACACTAGGGGGTTCAGATACGCAGTATTTT
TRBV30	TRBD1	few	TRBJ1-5	CAWREQGASNQPQHF	TGTGCCTGGAGGGAACAGGGGGCAAGCAATCAGCCCCAGCATTTT
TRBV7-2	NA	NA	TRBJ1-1	CASRYGGSTEAFF	TGTGCCAGCAGGTATGGAGGCAGTACTGAAGCTTTCTTT
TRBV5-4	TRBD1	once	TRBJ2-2	CASGGQGYGELFF	TGTGCCAGCGGAGGACAGGGGTACGGGGAGCTGTTTTTT
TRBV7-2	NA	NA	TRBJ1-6	CASSLGVAGFYNSPLHF	TGTGCCAGCAGCTTAGGGGTTGCAGGCTTTTACAATTCACCCCTCCACTTT
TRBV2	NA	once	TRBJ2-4	CASSEGEVAKNIQYF	TGTGCCAGCAGTGAGGGGGAGGTGGCCAAAAACATTCAGTACTTC
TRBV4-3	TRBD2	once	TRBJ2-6	CASSQSGGGSGANVLTF	TGCGCCAGCAGCCAGAGCGGGGGGGGCTCTGGGGCCAACGTCCTGACTTTC
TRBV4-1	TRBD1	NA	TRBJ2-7	CASSQEGGQAVYEQYF	TGCGCCAGCAGCCAAGAGGGGGGACAGGCGGTCTACGAGCAGTACTTC
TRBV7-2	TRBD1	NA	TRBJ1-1	CASSSDRGGTEAFF	TGTGCCAGCAGCTCCGACAGGGGAGGAACTGAAGCTTTCTTT
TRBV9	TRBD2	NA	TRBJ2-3	CASSALAGGGTDTQYF	TGTGCCAGCAGCGCCCTAGCGGGGGGTGGCACAGATACGCAGTATTTT
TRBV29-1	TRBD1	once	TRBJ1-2	CSVDQGASGYTF	TGCAGCGTTGATCAGGGGGCCTCTGGCTACACCTTC
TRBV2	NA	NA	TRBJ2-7	CASKVQGPYEQYF	TGTGCCAGCAAAGTTCAGGGCCCCTACGAGCAGTACTTC
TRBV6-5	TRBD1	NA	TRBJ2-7	CASSYGTGGTYEQYF	TGTGCCAGCAGTTACGGGACAGGGGGTACGTACGAGCAGTACTTC
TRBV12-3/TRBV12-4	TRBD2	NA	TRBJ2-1	CASSSAGGSEQFF	TGTGCCAGCAGTTCTGCGGGGGGGAGTGAGCAGTTCTTC
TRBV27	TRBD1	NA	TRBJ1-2	CASKGQGFTYGYTF	TGTGCCAGCAAGGGACAGGGCTTTACCTATGGCTACACCTTC
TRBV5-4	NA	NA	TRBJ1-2	CASSLAPRDYGYTF	TGTGCCAGCAGCTTGGCTCCGAGAGACTATGGCTACACCTTC
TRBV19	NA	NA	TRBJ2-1	CASSISGAGVGEQFF	TGTGCCAGTAGTATATCGGGGGCGGGAGTAGGAGAGCAGTTCTTC
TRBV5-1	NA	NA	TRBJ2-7	CASSLSGQTYEQYF	TGCGCCAGCAGCTTGAGTGGGCAGACCTACGAGCAGTACTTC
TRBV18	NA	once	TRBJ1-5	CASSPSGDNQPQHF	TGTGCCAGCTCTCCCTCAGGTGACAATCAGCCCCAGCATTTT
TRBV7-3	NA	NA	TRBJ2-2	CASSPEGTGELFF	TGTGCCAGCAGCCCCGAGGGAACCGGGGAGCTGTTTTTT
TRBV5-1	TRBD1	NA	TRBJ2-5	CASSDRGETQYF	TGCGCCAGCAGCGACAGGGGTGAGACCCAGTACTTC
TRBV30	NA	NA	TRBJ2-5	CAWSVNRAETQYF	TGTGCCTGGAGTGTCAACAGGGCAGAGACCCAGTACTTC
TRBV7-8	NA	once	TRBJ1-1	CASSQDSLYTEAFF	TGTGCCAGCAGCCAGGACAGCCTTTACACTGAAGCTTTCTTT
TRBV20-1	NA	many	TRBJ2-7	CSAKLTDEQYF	TGCAGTGCAAAGCTCACCGACGAGCAGTACTTC
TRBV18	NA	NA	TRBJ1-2	CASSYKSGDGYTF	TGTGCCAGCTCGTATAAATCAGGGGATGGCTACACCTTC
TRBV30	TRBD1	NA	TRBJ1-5	CAWSARTGGTQPQHF	TGTGCCTGGAGTGCACGGACAGGGGGAACTCAGCCCCAGCATTTT
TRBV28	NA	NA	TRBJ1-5	CASSTNSRQPQHF	TGTGCCAGCAGTACCAACTCGAGACAGCCCCAGCATTTT
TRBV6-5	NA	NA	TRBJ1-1	CASSYEENTEAFF	TGTGCCAGCAGTTACGAGGAGAACACTGAAGCTTTCTTT
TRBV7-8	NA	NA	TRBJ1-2	CASSLSRSGYTF	TGTGCCAGCAGCTTAAGCCGAAGTGGCTACACCTTC
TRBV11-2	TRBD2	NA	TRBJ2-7	CASSLVGLAASYEQYF	TGTGCCAGCAGCTTAGTAGGACTAGCGGCGTCCTACGAGCAGTACTTC
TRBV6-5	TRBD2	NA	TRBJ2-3	CASSTRGGGTDTQYF	TGTGCCAGCAGCACCCGCGGGGGGGGCACAGATACGCAGTATTTT
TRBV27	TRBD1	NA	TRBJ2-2	CASGIGTGQGPTGELFF	TGTGCCAGCGGGATAGGGACGGGACAGGGGCCAACCGGGGAGCTGTTTTTT
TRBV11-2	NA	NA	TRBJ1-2	CASSPDRFYGYTF	TGTGCCAGCAGCCCTGACAGGTTCTATGGCTACACCTTC
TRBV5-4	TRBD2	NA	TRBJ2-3	CASRPWERGVTDTQYF	TGTGCCAGCAGACCCTGGGAGCGGGGGGTCACAGATACGCAGTATTTT
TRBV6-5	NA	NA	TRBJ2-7	CASRGEGVSSYEQYF	TGTGCCAGCCGCGGCGAGGGGGTTAGCTCCTACGAGCAGTACTTC
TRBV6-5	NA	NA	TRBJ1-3	CASGAPSGNTIYF	TGTGCCAGCGGGGCGCCCTCTGGAAACACCATATATTTT
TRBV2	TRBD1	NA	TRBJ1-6	CASTPNRGTGASPLHF	TGTGCCAGCACCCCGAACAGGGGGACAGGGGCCTCACCCCTCCACTTT
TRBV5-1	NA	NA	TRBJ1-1	CASSPHKGMVNTEAFF	TGCGCCAGCAGCCCCCACAAGGGGATGGTGAACACTGAAGCTTTCTTT
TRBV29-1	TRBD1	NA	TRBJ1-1	CSVVKQGGTEAFF	TGCAGCGTTGTGAAGCAGGGGGGCACTGAAGCTTTCTTT
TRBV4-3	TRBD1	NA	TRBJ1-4	CASSQATGYYEKLFF	TGCGCCAGCAGCCAAGCGACAGGGTATTATGAAAAACTGTTTTTT
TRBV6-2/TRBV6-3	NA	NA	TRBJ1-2	CASSPTTVSYGYTF	TGTGCCAGCAGTCCAACGACAGTTTCGTATGGCTACACCTTC
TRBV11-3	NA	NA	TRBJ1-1	CASSLNRYSGEAFF	TGTGCCAGCAGCCTGAACCGGTATTCGGGGGAAGCTTTCTTT
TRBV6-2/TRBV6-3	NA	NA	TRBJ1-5	CASSTVVGPNQPQHF	TGTGCCAGCAGTACGGTAGTGGGGCCCAATCAGCCCCAGCATTTT
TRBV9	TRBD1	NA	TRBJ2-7	CASSGTGYEQYF	TGTGCCAGCAGCGGGACAGGCTACGAGCAGTACTTC
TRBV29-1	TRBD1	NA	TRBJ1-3	CSAKQGASGNTIYF	TGCAGCGCCAAACAGGGGGCATCTGGAAACACCATATATTTT
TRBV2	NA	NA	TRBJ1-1	CASSEGGNTEAFF	TGTGCCAGCAGTGAAGGAGGGAACACTGAAGCTTTCTTT
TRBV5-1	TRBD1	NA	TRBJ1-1	CASSLGQGASAEAFF	TGCGCCAGCAGCTTGGGGCAGGGGGCGTCGGCTGAAGCTTTCTTT
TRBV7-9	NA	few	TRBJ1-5	CASTDAGDQPQHF	TGTGCCAGCACAGACGCGGGCGATCAGCCCCAGCATTTT
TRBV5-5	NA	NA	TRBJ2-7	CASNRVEGPKSSYEQYF	TGTGCCAGCAATCGCGTGGAGGGGCCCAAAAGCTCCTACGAGCAGTACTTC
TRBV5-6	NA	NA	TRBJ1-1	CASSSRNRARMNTEAFF	TGTGCCAGCAGCTCGCGGAACAGGGCAAGGATGAACACTGAAGCTTTCTTT
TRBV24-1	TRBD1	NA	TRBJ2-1	CATSEWDSPRGHNEQFF	TGTGCCACCAGTGAGTGGGACAGCCCCAGAGGGCACAATGAGCAGTTCTTC
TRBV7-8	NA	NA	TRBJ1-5	CASSLVGGRNQPQHF	TGTGCCAGCAGCTTAGTCGGGGGACGCAATCAGCCCCAGCATTTT
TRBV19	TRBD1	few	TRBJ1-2	CASTSDYEGANGYTF	TGTGCCAGTACCTCAGACTACGAGGGGGCCAATGGCTACACCTTC